These 22 T cell receptor beta chains were all obtained from the same sample, sequenced in a study of blood T cell repertoires in COVID-19. Produced via immunoSEQ multiplex PCR; TCRdb's table is partial and in-frame only. The table shows 200,000 to 250,000 clones, with 84% occurring only once. The sample was peripheral blood. The origin of the receptors is a woman of 80 years or more with COVID-19, enrolled during active disease.

The V gene is TRBV5-8, the J gene TRBJ1-6; D is ambiguous. The CDR3 loop spans 17 amino acids. V lost 8 bases and J lost 0, with 18 bases in between. In germline, CDR1 is SGHTS, CDR2 YDEGEE. The CDR3 DNA is TGTGCCAGTATAGGCAGGCCGGCTCCCTCCTATAATTCACCCCTCCACTTT. Translation: CASIGRPAPSYNSPLHF.

The chain combines TRBV10-1 with TRBJ1-5; D remains ambiguous. Trimming took off 2 bases at V and 6 bases at J, with 17 bases between the two ends. This CDR3 spans 16 amino acids. Germline V gene data show CDR1 as WNHNN and CDR2 as SYGVQD (reference sequence). The CDR3 nucleotides are TGCGCCAGCAGTGAGGAGTGTGGTGGGCACCTTCAGCCCCAGCATTTT. Translating it yields CASSEECGGHLQPQHF.

This clone was counted a single time. This sequence joins TRBV9 and TRBJ2-3; 9 bases line up with TRBD1. The germline V gene has CDR1 SGDLS and CDR2 YYNGEE. The CDR3 totals 15 residues. The ends lost 4 bases at V and 1 base at J; junction bases unmatched: 4. DNA for the CDR3: TGTGCCAGCAGCACCTGGACAGGGGGCACAGATACGCAGTATTTT. It yields the protein CASSTWTGGTDTQYF.

Worth noting for this clone: Different DNA sequences within this sample yield the same CDR3. This chain connects TRBV29-1 to TRBJ2-7; D uncertain. The germline V and J ends were trimmed by 7 bases and 0 bases, with 7 bases remaining between them. Germline lookup yields CDR1 SQVTM and CDR2 ANQGSEA. The CDR3 totals 11 residues. The CDR3 protein is CSARGSYEQYF. The DNA for the CDR3 is TGCAGCGCCCGCGGCTCCTACGAGCAGTACTTC.

This chain connects TRBV5-1 to TRBJ2-2, with D possibly being TRBD1 (6 bases). V shed 4 bases and J shed 1 base, with 8 bases lying between them. Looked up from germline, CDR1 is SGHRS and CDR2 is YFSETQ. The CDR3 extends over 14 amino acids. The CDR3 DNA is TGCGCCAGCAGCGAGGACAGGAACACCGGGGAGCTGTTTTTT. Amino acids: CASSEDRNTGELFF.

The chain uses TRBV9 and TRBJ2-2; maybe TRBD1 (6 bases). CDR3 length equals 16 residues. The germline gives CDR1 SGDLS, CDR2 YYNGEE. V gave up 4 bases and J gave up 5 bases, with 18 bases separating them. The CDR3 is CASSRDDRSRTGELFF. Written as DNA, the CDR3 is TGTGCCAGCAGCAGGGATGACAGGAGTCGGACCGGGGAGCTGTTTTTT. Full variable domain (missing parts from reference TRBV9 and TRBJ2-2): DSGVTQTPKHLITATGQRVTLRCSPRSGDLSVYWYQQSLDQGLQFLIQYYNGEERAKGNILERFSAQQFPDLHSELNLSSLELGDSALYFCASSRDDRSRTGELFFGEGSRLTVL.

The rearrangement links TRBV5-5 to TRBJ1-1, with D unclear. CDR1 and CDR2 (germline): SGHKS, YYEKEE (reference sequence). The ends were cut back, 2 bases at V and 0 bases at J, with 11 bases in the middle. The CDR3 is 15 amino acids. CDR3 in amino acids: CASSFQLTMNTEAFF. The CDR3, as DNA: TGTGCCAGCAGCTTCCAACTGACTATGAACACTGAAGCTTTCTTT.

The J gene is TRBJ2-7, the V gene TRBV6-5; D remains ambiguous. Germline CDR1 MNHEY, CDR2 SVGAGI. The CDR3 loop spans 15 amino acids. Trimming stripped 4 bases from V and 2 bases from J, with 15 bases between. The CDR3 region is CASSLQAIGTYEQYF. The CDR3, as DNA: TGTGCCAGCAGTTTGCAGGCGATCGGAACCTACGAGCAGTACTTC.

This CDR3 is CASSVALGGEAYNEQFF. The CDR3 bases are TGTGCCAGCAGCGTAGCCCTCGGGGGGGAGGCCTACAATGAGCAGTTCTTC. This chain connects TRBV9 to TRBJ2-1; 8 bases match TRBD2. V lost 0 bases to trimming and J lost 2 bases; unmatched junction nucleotides: 7. Germline assignment: CDR1 SGDLS and CDR2 YYNGEE. The CDR3 has 17 residues.

The genes are TRBV11-1 and TRBJ1-2, with a weak D call TRBD1 (6 bases). This CDR3 has 13 amino acids. Trimming removed 6 bases from V and 2 bases from J, with 10 bases in between. Germline lookup yields CDR1 SGHAT and CDR2 FQDESV (reference sequence). DNA of the CDR3: TGTGCCAGCAGTCTACAGGGAAACTATGGCTACACCTTC. Translated, it gives CASSLQGNYGYTF.

In its sample, this clone was seen a few times. This chain uses TRBV29-1 with TRBJ1-1; D is ambiguous. V shed 6 bases and J shed 0 bases, with 11 bases lying between them. From germline, CDR1 is SQVTM and CDR2 ANQGSEA. CDR3 length: 13 amino acids. The CDR3 loop is CSVRKTVNTEAFF. Here the CDR3 DNA reads TGCAGCGTGCGGAAGACGGTGAACACTGAAGCTTTCTTT. Supplemented by reference TRBV29-1 and TRBJ1-1, the full variable domain reads SAVISQKPSRDICQRGTSLTIQCQVDSQVTMMFWYRQQPGQSLTLIATANQGSEATYESGFVIDKFPISRPNLTFSTLTVSNMSPEDSSIYLCSVRKTVNTEAFFGQGTRLTVV.

In this sample, this clone turned up once. V and J are TRBV3-1 (or the pseudogene TRBV3-2) and TRBJ1-1, with D uncertain. V lost 0 bases and J lost 1, with 9 bases in between. Per germline, CDR1 LGHDT and CDR2 YNNKEL (reference sequence). This CDR3 comprises 15 residues. The CDR3 DNA follows: TGTGCCAGCAGCCAAGACCCAGGATCGAACACTGAAGCTTTCTTT. It codes for CASSQDPGSNTEAFF.

The rearrangement uses TRBV5-6 and TRBJ2-7; D not certain. The CDR3 consists of 13 residues. Germline V lookup: CDR1 SGHDT, CDR2 YYEEEE. The V end was cut by 0 bases, the J end by 3 bases, with 7 bases between. The CDR3 bases are TGTGCCAGCAGCTTGGGCGAGAGCTACGAGCAGTACTTC. It specifies CASSLGESYEQYF.

CDR3 in DNA: TGTGCCAGCAGCCAAGGCTTAGGAGGCCAGCCCCAGCATTTT. Protein product: CASSQGLGGQPQHF. The V gene is TRBV3-1 (or the pseudogene TRBV3-2), the J gene TRBJ1-5; D not resolved. The CDR3 consists of 14 residues. Germline assignment: CDR1 LGHDT and CDR2 YNNKEL (reference sequence). The V and J ends lost 1 base and 7 bases respectively, with 11 bases between them.

The V and J genes are TRBV20-1 and TRBJ1-1; 7 positions agree with TRBD1. The J segment lost 1 base and the V segment lost 3 bases, leaving 5 bases of the junction unmatched. The V gene's germline CDR1 is DFQATT and CDR2 SNEGSKA (reference sequence). This CDR3 contains 14 residues. The DNA for the CDR3 is TGCAGTGCTAGTAAAGGGGGCGAGAACACTGAAGCTTTCTTT. Its translation: CSASKGGENTEAFF.

This chain connects TRBV29-1 to TRBJ2-3; 8 bases line up with TRBD2. J lost 5 bases, V lost 3 bases, and 1 base had no gene match. The germline gives CDR1 SQVTM, CDR2 ANQGSEA. The CDR3 consists of 12 residues. DNA of the CDR3: TGCAGCGTTGATGCGGGGGGAGATACGCAGTATTTT. Translation: CSVDAGGDTQYF.

The chain uses TRBV9 and TRBJ2-1; TRBD2 matches at 9 bases. The CDR3 loop spans 14 amino acids. Germline trimming cut 7 bases from V and 4 bases from J; bases unmatched to any gene: 6. The germline V gene encodes CDR1 SGDLS and CDR2 YYNGEE. As DNA, the CDR3 is TGTGCCAGCGATAGCGGGAGTGGGTACAATGAGCAGTTCTTC. Translation: CASDSGSGYNEQFF.

The chain carries TRBV28 and TRBJ1-5; 9 bases match TRBD1. Germline V CDR1 and CDR2: MDHEN, SYDVKM. V gave up 5 bases and J gave up 4 bases; unmatched junction bases: 6. This CDR3 region has 15 residues. CDR3: CASSTPGTGNQPQHF. CDR3 DNA: TGTGCCAGCAGTACCCCTGGGACAGGGAATCAGCCCCAGCATTTT.

V gene TRBV28 combines with J gene TRBJ2-5, with TRBD2 matching 7 bases. This CDR3 has 16 residues. CDR1 is MDHEN and CDR2 is SYDVKM in the germline V gene. Germline trimming cut 5 bases from V and 5 bases from J; bases unmatched to any gene: 14. The CDR3 region has the DNA TGTGCCAGCAGTCCGCCCCTAGGCGGGAGCCGGGAGACCCAGTACTTC. Translated, it gives CASSPPLGGSRETQYF.

The chain is built from TRBV14 and TRBJ2-5, with a weak D call TRBD2 (5 bases). This CDR3 contains 12 residues. The V gene lost 4 bases and the J gene lost 4 bases, with 7 bases spanning the gap. CDR1 and CDR2 from the germline V gene are SGHDN and FVKESK. CDR3 amino acids: CASSPAGETQYF. CDR3 bases: TGTGCCAGCAGCCCGGCGGGAGAGACCCAGTACTTC.

This chain uses TRBV5-1 with TRBJ2-2; 14 bases line up with TRBD2. With V trimmed by 4 bases and J by 2 bases, 1 base remained unmatched. Per germline, CDR1 SGHRS and CDR2 YFSETQ. This CDR3 has 16 amino acids. The CDR3 region is CASSGLAGGNTGELFF. CDR3 nucleotide sequence: TGCGCCAGCAGCGGACTAGCGGGGGGAAACACCGGGGAGCTGTTTTTT.

The J gene is TRBJ2-5, the V gene TRBV19; D might be TRBD1 (6 bases). V was shortened by 4 bases and J by 0 bases, with 18 bases between the two germline ends. This CDR3 has 17 residues. Germline V lookup: CDR1 LNHDA, CDR2 SQIVND (reference sequence). The CDR3 loop reads CASSSRAWGHNQETQYF. CDR3 in DNA: TGTGCCAGTAGTAGCAGAGCGTGGGGGCATAACCAAGAGACCCAGTACTTC.